The clone carrying this T cell receptor beta chain has only a few counts. What it binds is unknown. Trimming took 6 bases from V and 9 from J, leaving 12 bases between them. Per germline, CDR1 MDHEN and CDR2 SYDVKM. There are 12 residues in the CDR3. This record belongs to a study of human T cells and chemical hapten exposure. Study-wide results and caveats: PT1 expanded TCR counts correlated positively with patch test score.

Described time point: patch test 2, 6 weeks after DPC sensitization. Stated treatment: therapeutic diphenylcyclopropenone sensitization with weekly scalp DPC. TCRdb redid the calling of the RACE reads with MiXCR, one entry per CDR3 protein. Altogether 84,000 or so distinct CDR3 sequences are present, roughly 10% being singletons, with the ten largest covering 2% to 2.5%. The receptor was isolated from a woman younger than 45 with alopecia areata. Some clones in this sample may be carry-over from other donors' samples. Specimen: whole blood, collected in connection with sensitization to the hapten diphenylcyclopropenone (DPC). This chain connects TRBV28 to TRBJ2-1, with D perhaps TRBD2 (5 bases). CDR3 sequence reads: CASRTVASEQFF. The CDR3 nucleotides are TGTGCCAGCAGGACTGTAGCGAGTGAGCAGTTCTTC.